This record looks at one T cell receptor beta chain sequence and its context. Using immunoSEQ multiplex PCR, the repertoire was profiled, and TCRdb retains in-frame clones only, with some absent. The data show approximately 470,000 clones, around 85% seen once. These data are taken from a study of blood T cell repertoires in COVID-19. The CDR3 is 16 amino acids. V shed 2 bases and J shed 0 bases, with 11 bases lying between them. The germline gives CDR1 MNHEY, CDR2 SMNVEV (reference sequence). The TCR originated in a human donor in a cohort sampled during active COVID-19. What was sequenced was peripheral blood. V gene TRBV27 combines with J gene TRBJ2-4, with D unclear. This CDR3 reads CASSLTGFGAKNIQYF. Here the CDR3 DNA reads TGTGCCAGCAGTTTAACCGGGTTTGGAGCCAAAAACATTCAGTACTTC.